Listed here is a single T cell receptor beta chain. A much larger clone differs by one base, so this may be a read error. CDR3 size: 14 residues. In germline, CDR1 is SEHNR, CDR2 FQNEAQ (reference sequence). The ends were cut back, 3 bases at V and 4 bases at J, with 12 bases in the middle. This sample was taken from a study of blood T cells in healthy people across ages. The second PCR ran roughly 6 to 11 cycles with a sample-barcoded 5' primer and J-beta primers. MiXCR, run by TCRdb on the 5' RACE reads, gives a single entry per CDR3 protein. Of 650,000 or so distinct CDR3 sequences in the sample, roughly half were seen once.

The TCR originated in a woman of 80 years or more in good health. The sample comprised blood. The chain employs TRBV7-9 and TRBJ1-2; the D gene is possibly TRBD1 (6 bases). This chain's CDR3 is CASSFQQGCYGYTF. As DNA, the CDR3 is TGTGCCAGCAGCTTCCAGCAGGGGTGCTATGGCTACACCTTC.